This T cell receptor beta chain was observed in a study of blood T cells in healthy people across ages. Germline values: CDR1 DFQATT, CDR2 SNEGSKA (reference sequence). The CDR3 sequence is 14 residues long. A sample-barcoded 5' primer and a J-beta primer mix were used in a second PCR of roughly 7 to 11 cycles. TCRdb re-analysed the 5' RACE reads in MiXCR, keeping a single row per CDR3 protein. The table lists around 900,000 distinct CDR3 sequences, roughly half of them singletons. The chain carries TRBV20-1 and TRBJ2-7, with 13 bases that match TRBD2. The tail of the sequence fits TRBJ2-5 better, so the J call may be wrong. The receptor's source is a woman aged 55 to 70 in good health. The material sequenced was blood. The CDR3: CSAGLAGVRETQYF. CDR3 DNA sequence: TGCAGTGCAGGACTAGCGGGAGTACGGGAGACCCAGTACTTC.